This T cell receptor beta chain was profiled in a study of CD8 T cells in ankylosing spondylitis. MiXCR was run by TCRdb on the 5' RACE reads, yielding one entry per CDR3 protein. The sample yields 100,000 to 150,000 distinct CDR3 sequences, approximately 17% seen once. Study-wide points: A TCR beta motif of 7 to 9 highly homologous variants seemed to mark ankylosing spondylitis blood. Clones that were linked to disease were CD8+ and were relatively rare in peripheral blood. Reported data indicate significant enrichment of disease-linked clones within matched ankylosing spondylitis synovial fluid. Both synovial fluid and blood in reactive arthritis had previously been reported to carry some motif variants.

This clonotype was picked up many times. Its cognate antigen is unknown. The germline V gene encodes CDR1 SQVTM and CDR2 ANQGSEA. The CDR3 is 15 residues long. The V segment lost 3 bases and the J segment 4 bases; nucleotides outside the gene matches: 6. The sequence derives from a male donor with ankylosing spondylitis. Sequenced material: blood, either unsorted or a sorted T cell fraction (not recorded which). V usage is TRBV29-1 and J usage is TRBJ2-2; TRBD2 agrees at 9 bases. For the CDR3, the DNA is TGCAGCGTTGAGAGGGTTAGCGGGAGCACCGGGGAGCTGTTTTTT. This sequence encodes CSVERVSGSTGELFF.